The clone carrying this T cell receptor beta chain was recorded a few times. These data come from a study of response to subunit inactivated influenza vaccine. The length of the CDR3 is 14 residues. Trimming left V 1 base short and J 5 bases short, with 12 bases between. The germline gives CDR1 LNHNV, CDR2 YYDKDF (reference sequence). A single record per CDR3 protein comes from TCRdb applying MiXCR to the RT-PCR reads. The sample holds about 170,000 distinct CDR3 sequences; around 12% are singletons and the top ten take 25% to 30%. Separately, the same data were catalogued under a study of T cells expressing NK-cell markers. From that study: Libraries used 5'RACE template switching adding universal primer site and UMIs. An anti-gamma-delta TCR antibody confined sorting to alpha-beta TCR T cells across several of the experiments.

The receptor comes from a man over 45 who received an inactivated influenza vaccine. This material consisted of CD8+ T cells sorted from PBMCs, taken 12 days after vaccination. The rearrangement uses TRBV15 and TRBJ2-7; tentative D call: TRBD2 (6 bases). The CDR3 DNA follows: TGTGCCACCAGCAGAGGGACGACTAGAAACGAGCAGTACTTC. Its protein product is CATSRGTTRNEQYF.